One and the same sample provided the 17 T cell receptor beta chains below, sequenced in a study of cytomegalovirus exposure and HLA in healthy donors. A multiplex PCR was run with 60 Vbeta primers and 13 Jbeta primers. Generated by immunoSEQ multiplex PCR, the TCRdb table keeps only in-frame clones and is missing some. The sample shows tens of thousands of clones, around 60% of them seen only once. Sequencing input: PBMCs. These receptors all come from a male donor in good health and CMV-seropositive.

This clone was seen a few times. The rearrangement joins TRBV19 to TRBJ1-1, with a possible D match to TRBD1 (5 bases). CDR3 length: 13 residues. CDR1 is LNHDA, CDR2 SQIVND, per germline (reference sequence). The V end lost 7 bases, the J end lost 11 bases, and 20 bases lay between the germline ends. The CDR3 here is CASTIPGGGWAFF. CDR3 DNA sequence: TGTGCCAGTACTATCCCCGGCGGGGGATGGGCTTTCTTT.

V is TRBV4-1 and J is TRBJ2-2, with 9 nucleotides matching TRBD2. The germline V gene encodes CDR1 MGHRA and CDR2 YSYEKL. The CDR3 sequence is 17 residues long. V dropped 0 bases and J dropped 2; count of bases not matched to a gene: 4. CDR3 protein: CASSQERLAANTGELFF. CDR3 nucleotides: TGCGCCAGCAGCCAAGAAAGACTAGCGGCCAACACCGGGGAGCTGTTTTTT.

This clone came up once. The V gene is TRBV7-8, the J gene TRBJ2-7; 7 bases line up with TRBD1. Unmatched junction bases numbered 8, after V lost 5 bases and J lost 4 bases. CDR1 and CDR2 from the germline V gene are SGHVS and FQNEAQ. The CDR3 extends over 14 amino acids. The CDR3 region is CASSPRDRTYEQYF. In nucleotides, the CDR3 is TGTGCCAGCAGCCCTCGGGACAGAACTTACGAGCAGTACTTC.

The rearrangement links TRBV4-3 to TRBJ2-7; possible D gene TRBD1, 5 bases. The germline gives CDR1 LGHNA, CDR2 YSLEER. Between the trimmed V and J ends, which lost 4 bases and 4 bases, there was a span of 11 bases. The CDR3 has 13 residues. The CDR3: CASSRGQGYEQYF. CDR3 coding DNA: TGCGCCAGCAGCCGTGGGCAGGGATACGAGCAGTACTTC.

This clone was seen more than once but under ten times. This chain joins TRBV5-4 and TRBJ2-3; 9 positions match TRBD1. The CDR3 consists of 17 residues. CDR1 is SGHNT and CDR2 is YYREEE in the germline V gene (reference sequence). V trimming: 0 bases; J trimming: 6 bases; junction bases outside the gene matches: 11. CDR3 coding DNA: TGTGCCAGCAGCTTGGGGGGGACAGGGTGGGATGGGGATACGCAGTATTTT. Its protein is CASSLGGTGWDGDTQYF.

The chain combines TRBV13 with TRBJ2-7; D call uncertain. CDR1 and CDR2 from the germline V gene are PRHDT and FYEKMQ (reference sequence). CDR3 length: 15 amino acids. V was pared by 5 bases and J by 0 bases, with 14 bases between. The chain's CDR3 is CASSPGLPSSYEQYF. The CDR3, as DNA: TGTGCCAGCAGCCCAGGATTACCCAGCTCCTACGAGCAGTACTTC.

This sequence joins TRBV19 and TRBJ2-2, with a possible D match to TRBD2 (7 bases). The V gene lost 9 bases and the J gene lost 3 bases, with 14 bases spanning the gap. The CDR3 runs 14 residues. Germline V gene lookup returns CDR1 LNHDA and CDR2 SQIVND (reference sequence). The DNA for the CDR3 is TGTGCCAGCGGGGGGCCGATCCACACCGGGGAGCTGTTTTTT. Protein: CASGGPIHTGELFF.

The gene calls are TRBV6-1 and TRBJ2-5, with 8 bases aligning to TRBD1. The ends lost 10 bases at V and 2 bases at J; junction bases unmatched: 6. CDR1 and CDR2 from the germline V gene are MNHNS and SASEGT. CDR3 length: 13 amino acids. The CDR3 region is CANEDRAQETQYF. The CDR3 DNA follows: TGTGCCAACGAGGACAGGGCGCAAGAGACCCAGTACTTC.

This clone was detected once. The chain recombines TRBV5-6 with TRBJ1-5; tentative D call: TRBD1 (6 bases). This CDR3 contains 15 residues. Trimming shortened V by 5 bases and J by 7 bases, and 19 bases separated the two germline ends. CDR1 SGHDT and CDR2 YYEEEE come from the germline V gene. The CDR3 spells CASSLQGLEFQPQHF. CDR3 sequence (DNA): TGTGCCAGCAGTCTGCAGGGGCTGGAATTCCAGCCCCAGCATTTT.

This clone was counted once. J is TRBJ1-3 and V is TRBV7-6; D possibly corresponds to TRBD1 (5 bases). This CDR3 is built from 15 residues. The germline V gene encodes CDR1 SGHVS and CDR2 FNYEAQ. Trimming pared 5 bases from V and 0 bases from J, leaving 11 bases between. The CDR3 DNA reads TGTGCCAGCAGCACGACAGTGAACTCTGGAAACACCATATATTTT. Amino acids: CASSTTVNSGNTIYF.

This clone turned up a few times. This rearrangement joins TRBV7-6 to TRBJ2-3, with 13 bases that match TRBD2. The CDR3 is 17 amino acids. V lost 2 bases to trimming and J lost 7 bases; unmatched junction nucleotides: 9. Germline CDR1 SGHVS, CDR2 FNYEAQ. The CDR3 loop is CASSLRTSGSLTNTQYF. CDR3 coding DNA: TGTGCCAGCAGCTTACGGACTAGCGGGAGCTTAACAAATACGCAGTATTTT.

The V call is TRBV30, the J call TRBJ1-1; no firm D call. The V and J ends lost 1 base and 3 bases respectively, with 9 bases between them. CDR1 GTSNPN and CDR2 SVGIG come from the germline V gene (reference sequence). The CDR3 runs 13 residues. CDR3 sequence: CAWSASLYTEAFF. The CDR3 coding sequence is TGTGCCTGGAGTGCCAGTTTGTACACTGAAGCTTTCTTT.

V usage is TRBV14 and J usage is TRBJ1-1; unclear D gene. V lost 7 bases to trimming and J lost 6 bases, with 12 bases between them. Germline V lookup: CDR1 SGHDN, CDR2 FVKESK. CDR3 length equals 12 residues. CDR3 bases: TGTGCCAGCAACCATGGGGAGGCTGAAGCTTTCTTT. It codes for CASNHGEAEAFF.

This rearrangement joins TRBV30 to TRBJ2-1; D not certain. Germline V gives CDR1 GTSNPN, CDR2 SVGIG (reference sequence). This CDR3 has 11 amino acids. The V end lost 1 base, the J end lost 9 bases, and 7 bases lay between the germline ends. The CDR3 bases are TGTGCCTGGAGTGGGTTCGGTGAGCAGTTCTTC. It specifies CAWSGFGEQFF. The full variable domain, rest sourced from reference TRBV30 and TRBJ2-1, is SQTIHQWPATLVQPVGSPLSLECTVEGTSNPNLYWYRQAAGRGLQLLFYSVGIGQISSEVPQNLSASRPQDRQFILSSKKLLLSDSGFYLCAWSGFGEQFFGPGTRLTVL.

The rearrangement joins TRBV7-2 to TRBJ2-1; 7 bases align to TRBD1. The CDR3 is made up of 15 amino acids. Germline assignment: CDR1 SGHTA and CDR2 FQGNSA. Losses at the gene ends were 5 bases for V and 3 bases for J; bases not matched to a gene: 7. CDR3 in DNA: TGTGCCAGCAGCCCCAGAGGGGGCCGCTACAATGAGCAGTTCTTC. Its translation is CASSPRGGRYNEQFF.

The V call is TRBV5-4, the J call TRBJ2-7; weak D call: TRBD2 (7 bases). The CDR3 has 14 residues. The V and J ends lost 4 bases and 5 bases respectively, with 16 bases between them. The germline gives CDR1 SGHNT, CDR2 YYREEE (reference sequence). The CDR3 loop reads CASSRSRGADEQYF. The CDR3 DNA reads as TGTGCCAGCAGCCGTTCTCGGGGGGCCGACGAGCAGTACTTC.

This clone was counted only a few times. The chain recombines TRBV2 with TRBJ1-2; D might be TRBD1 (6 bases). The CDR3 is 15 residues long. The V gene lost 6 bases and the J gene lost 2 bases, with 16 bases spanning the gap. Germline V gene sequence: CDR1 SNHLY, CDR2 FYNNEI. The CDR3 reads CASSRTVLTNYGYTF. In DNA form, the CDR3 reads TGTGCCAGCAGCCGGACAGTCCTTACCAACTATGGCTACACCTTC.